A selection of T cell receptor beta chains follows, all from one sample in a study of cytomegalovirus exposure and HLA in healthy donors. This table comes from immunoSEQ multiplex PCR, and its TCRdb copy is limited to in-frame clones, with some not included. The sample contains 250,000 or so clones, nearly 95% of which appear only once. Sequencing input: PBMCs. The receptors derive from a girl aged 2 to 9 in good health and CMV-seronegative. The CDR3 runs from the conserved cysteine through the conserved F or W. The order of the fields is V gene, J gene, clone size, D gene, CDR3 DNA, CDR3 protein. A D gene is named only where the DNA matches it firmly. Some rows mark clone size as missing; the rest say once, few, many or name a class of expanded clone.

>TRBV9|TRBJ1-1|.|TRBD1
TGTGCCAGCAGCGTAGGAATCGGGACAGGGGACACTGAAGCTTTCTTT
CASSVGIGTGDTEAFF
>TRBV5-1|TRBJ1-2|once|.
TGCGCCAGCAGCTCAGACTGGGGCTACACCTTC
CASSSDWGYTF
>TRBV30|TRBJ2-5|.|TRBD2
TGTGCCTGGAGTGTGTGGCTAGCGGGGACGAAGACCCAGTACTTC
CAWSVWLAGTKTQYF
>TRBV28|TRBJ1-5|.|TRBD1
TGTGCCAGCAGTCCGATCGGGACAGGGCTGAATCAGCCCCAGCATTTT
CASSPIGTGLNQPQHF
>TRBV19|TRBJ2-1|.|TRBD2
TGTGCCAGTTCAATAGGACTAGCTGAGACTTACAATGAGCAGTTCTTC
CASSIGLAETYNEQFF
>TRBV7-9|TRBJ2-7|.|TRBD1
TGTGCCAGCAGCTCTGACAGGGATGACGAGCAGTACTTC
CASSSDRDDEQYF
>TRBV27|TRBJ1-1|.|TRBD1
TGTGCCAGCAGCACAGAACTAAGGGGGCTGGGCACTGAAGCTTTCTTT
CASSTELRGLGTEAFF
>TRBV2|TRBJ1-5|.|.
TGTGCCAGCAGTCTAGAGACAGTGTCACAAAATAGCAATCAGCCCCAGCATTTT
CASSLETVSQNSNQPQHF
>TRBV19|TRBJ1-2|.|.
TGTGCCAGTAGTATAGGGGCCAACTATGGCTACACCTTC
CASSIGANYGYTF
>TRBV5-6|TRBJ2-7|.|.
TGTGCCAGCAGCTTGTACGGAGTAGCGCGAGAGCAGTACTTC
CASSLYGVAREQYF
>TRBV5-4|TRBJ1-1|once|.
TGTGCCAGCAGCTTGGGGGGACAAGCGGGGACTGAAGCTTTCTTT
CASSLGGQAGTEAFF
>TRBV7-9|TRBJ1-4|.|TRBD1
TGTGCCAGCAGCTGGGGACAGCCTAATGAAAAACTGTTTTTT
CASSWGQPNEKLFF
>TRBV7-8|TRBJ2-1|.|TRBD1
TGTGCCAGCAGCTTTGGGTCCGGGACAGGATACTACAATGAGCAGTTCTTC
CASSFGSGTGYYNEQFF
>TRBV15|TRBJ2-7|.|TRBD1
TGTGCCACCAGCAGAGACCGGACAGGGGGCGCCTCCACCTACGAGCAGTACTTC
CATSRDRTGGASTYEQYF
>TRBV11-2|TRBJ1-1|.|TRBD1
TGTGCCAGCAGCCAGACAGGGGTCGTCATGAACACTGAAGCTTTCTTT
CASSQTGVVMNTEAFF
>TRBV2|TRBJ1-2|.|.
TGTGCCAGCACCCAAGCCTATGGCTACACCTTC
CASTQAYGYTF
>TRBV18|TRBJ1-1|.|TRBD1
TGTGCCAGCTCACCTGTCGCGGGACAGATGAACACTGAAGCTTTCTTT
CASSPVAGQMNTEAFF
>TRBV6-6|TRBJ1-1|.|.
TGTGCCAGCAGTTACCAGGGGACGAACACTGAAGCTTTCTTT
CASSYQGTNTEAFF
>TRBV7-3|TRBJ1-1|.|.
TGTGCCAGCAGCCCTACAGGGAAGAACACTGAAGCTTTCTTT
CASSPTGKNTEAFF
>TRBV11-2|TRBJ1-2|once|TRBD1
TGTGCCAGCAGCCGAACAGGGGGATCTATCTATGGCTACACCTTC
CASSRTGGSIYGYTF
>TRBV30|TRBJ1-5|.|.
TGTGCCTGGAGTACGGGAAGCAATCAGCCCCAGCATTTT
CAWSTGSNQPQHF
>TRBV13|TRBJ2-7|.|.
TGTGCCAGCAGCTTTATCTCCTACGAGCAGTACTTC
CASSFISYEQYF
>TRBV7-8|TRBJ1-1|.|.
TGTGCCAGCAGCCCGATGGGGGGCGGGGGTGAAGCTTTCTTT
CASSPMGGGGEAFF